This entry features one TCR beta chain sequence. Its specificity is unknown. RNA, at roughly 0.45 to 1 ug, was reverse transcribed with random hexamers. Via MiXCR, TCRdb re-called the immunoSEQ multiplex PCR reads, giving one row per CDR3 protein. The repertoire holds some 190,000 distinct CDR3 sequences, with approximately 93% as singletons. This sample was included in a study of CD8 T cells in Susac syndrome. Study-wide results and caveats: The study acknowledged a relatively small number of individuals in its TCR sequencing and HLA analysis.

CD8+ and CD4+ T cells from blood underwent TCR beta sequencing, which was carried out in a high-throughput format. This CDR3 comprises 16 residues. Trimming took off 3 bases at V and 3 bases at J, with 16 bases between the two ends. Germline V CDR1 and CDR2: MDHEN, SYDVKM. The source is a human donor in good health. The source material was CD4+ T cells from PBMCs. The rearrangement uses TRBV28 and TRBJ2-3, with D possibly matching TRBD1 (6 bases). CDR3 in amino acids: CASSFPQGIGTDTQYF. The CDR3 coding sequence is TGTGCCAGCAGTTTCCCTCAGGGGATAGGAACAGATACGCAGTATTTT. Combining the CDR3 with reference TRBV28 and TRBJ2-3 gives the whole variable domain DVKVTQSSRYLVKRTGEKVFLECVQDMDHENMFWYRQDPGLGLRLIYFSYDVKMKEKGDIPEGYSVSREKKERFSLILESASTNQTSMYLCASSFPQGIGTDTQYFGPGTRLTVL.